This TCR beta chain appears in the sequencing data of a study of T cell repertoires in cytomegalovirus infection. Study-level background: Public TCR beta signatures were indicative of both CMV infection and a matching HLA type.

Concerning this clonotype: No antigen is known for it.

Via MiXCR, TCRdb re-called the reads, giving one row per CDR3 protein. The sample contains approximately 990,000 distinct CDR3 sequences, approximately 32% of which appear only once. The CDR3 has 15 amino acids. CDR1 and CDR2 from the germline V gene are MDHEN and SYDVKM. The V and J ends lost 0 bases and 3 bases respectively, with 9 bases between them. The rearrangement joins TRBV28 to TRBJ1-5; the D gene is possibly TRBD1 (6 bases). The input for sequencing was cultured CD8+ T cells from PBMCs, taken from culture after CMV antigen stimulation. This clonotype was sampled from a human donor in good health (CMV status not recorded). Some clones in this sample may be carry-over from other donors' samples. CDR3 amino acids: CASSLWGAFNQPQHF. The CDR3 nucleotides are TGTGCCAGCAGTTTATGGGGGGCCTTCAATCAGCCCCAGCATTTT.